This paragraph reports one TCR beta chain. Antigen unknown. V shed 6 bases and J 7 bases; nucleotides not matched to a gene: 9. There are 14 residues in the CDR3. Germline CDR1 reads MNHNY; CDR2 reads SVGAGI (reference sequence). Assay used: immunoSEQ multiplex PCR; TCRdb lists only in-frame clones, some missing. The sample lists approximately 75,000 clones, approximately 94% seen once, with less than 0.65% in the top ten. The data were obtained in a study of graft-versus-host responses after intestinal transplantation. Study-wide points: Some GvH clones appeared in ileal mucosa or blood before recipient bone marrow. High graft-versus-host to host-versus-graft clonal ratios were found in allografts of patients who had graft-donor T cell macrochimerism.

J is TRBJ1-2 and V is TRBV6-6; 9 nucleotides line up with TRBD1. The sequenced sample was unstimulated CD8+ T cells sorted from spleen or lymph node cells, obtained before intestinal transplant. The clonotype was recovered from a human donor who received an intestinal transplant. CDR3 in amino acids: CASRALTGGGGYTF. The CDR3 DNA reads TGTGCCAGCAGGGCCCTGACAGGGGGAGGTGGCTACACCTTC.